This TCR beta chain was sequenced during a study of CD8 T cell repertoires and HIV-1 epitope variants. Whole-study results and caveats: Nef KF9 drew about 5 clonotypes and HW9 one, without TAALDMSHF responses.

Germline CDR1 SGHVS, CDR2 FQNEAQ. V was pared by 5 bases and J by 1 base, with 12 bases between. This CDR3 is 14 amino acids long. Sequencing of TCR beta CDR3 used immunoSEQ survey depth. TCRdb's table, derived via immunoSEQ multiplex PCR, lists solely in-frame clones and lacks some. Found here are roughly 5,600 clones, about 60% of them singletons; the top ten hold over 35%. Turning to this clone: The antigen is unknown.

This chain connects TRBV7-8 to TRBJ2-7; D is perhaps TRBD1 (5 bases). The clonotype was recovered from a male donor with HIV. Sequencing was performed on cultured CD8+ T cells derived from PBMCs. CDR3 region: CASSGDSKSYEQYF. The DNA for the CDR3 is TGTGCCAGCAGCGGAGACAGCAAATCCTACGAGCAGTACTTC. Supplemented by reference TRBV7-8 and TRBJ2-7, the full variable domain reads GAGVSQSPRYKVAKRGQDVALRCDPISGHVSLFWYQQALGQGPEFLTYFQNEAQLDKSGLPSDRFFAERPEGSVSTLKIQRTQQEDSAVYLCASSGDSKSYEQYFGPGTRLTVT.